This T cell receptor (beta chain) was recorded in a study of cytomegalovirus exposure and HLA in healthy donors (dated 2017 in TCRdb). Context from the whole study: A later analysis indicated that the 120 validation repertoires were generated on the platform also employed for the approximately 670 repertoires of the first cohort. The study aimed to test whether signatures of past pathogen exposure could be identified by cataloging public T cell receptors. Along with the approximately 620-subject first cohort, a separate validation cohort of over 90 different subjects was used. To predict cytomegalovirus infection status, the study brought together high-throughput TCR immunosequencing, statistical association of individual TCRs with disease status, and machine learning. Paper-wide results and their limitations: A later analysis had no HLA typing for the validation cohort, so co-occurrence there was scored across all 110 or so repertoires. A few of the identified cytomegalovirus-associated TCR beta chains were confirmed in vitro to be specific for cytomegalovirus antigens. The study listed approximately 160 TCR beta chains as associated with cytomegalovirus. Subsequent analysis determined that TCRs grouped into clusters in the first cohort also showed a tendency toward co-occurrence across the 130 or so validation repertoires, and approximately 94% of cluster scores exceeded 0. The classifier was reported to diagnose cytomegalovirus status with high specificity and sensitivity in both the original and validation cohorts. While some public TCRs were present in many individuals, most TCR sequences turned up only very rarely across donors. It was suggested by the authors that the approach could potentially be generalized to other disease states and immunological phenotypes.

The donors were included in the validation cohort of over a hundred subjects, a group kept apart from the roughly 690-subject first cohort. Comments on this clone: Its recognized antigen is unknown. One base away there is no much larger clone; base qualities are not given.

The library was produced with the immunoSEQ multiplex PCR assay. From the authors' description of their analysis: A statistical classification framework was developed to diagnose cytomegalovirus status using the catalog of TCR beta chain sequences. In its TCRdb copy, this immuneACCESS table keeps in-frame sequences only and misses some clones. Where compared with another copy, unresolved V genes explain less than half of these, and the others have no known cause. V, J and clone size are those of that table, while D and trimming were read from the DNA. This sample is represented by around 180,000 clones; 86% of them were singletons. Roughly 1.6% of the sample lies in the top ten. Measured from the cysteine to the phenylalanine, the CDR3 is 13 residues long. Left in the record is the CDR3 DNA by itself, 39 bases read in frame from the first base. V loses 3 bases of germline sequence and J loses 5 bases, and the interval between the two ends is 7 bases. The germline V gene sets CDR1 to MNHNS and CDR2 to SASEGT.

Sequences were obtained from PBMCs. The sequence was collected from a young woman in good health and CMV-seronegative. The chain is made from TRBV6-1 and TRBJ1-4, with the D gene call left open. The nucleotide sequence is TGTGCCAGCAGTGACCAGGAAAATGAAAAACTGTTTTTT. Its translation is CASSDQENEKLFF.